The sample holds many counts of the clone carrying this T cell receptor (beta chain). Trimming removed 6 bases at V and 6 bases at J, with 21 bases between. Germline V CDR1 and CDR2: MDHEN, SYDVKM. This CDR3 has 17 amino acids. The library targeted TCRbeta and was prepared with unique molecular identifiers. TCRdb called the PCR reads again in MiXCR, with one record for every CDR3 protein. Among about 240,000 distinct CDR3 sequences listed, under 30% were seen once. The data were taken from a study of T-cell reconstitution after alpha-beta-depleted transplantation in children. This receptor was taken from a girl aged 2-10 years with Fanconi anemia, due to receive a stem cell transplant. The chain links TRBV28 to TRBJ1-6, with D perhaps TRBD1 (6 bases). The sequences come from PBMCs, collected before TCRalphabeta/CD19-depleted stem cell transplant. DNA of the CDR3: TGTGCCAGCAGACTTATACGTACAGGGAAGGTTAATTCACCCCTCCACTTT. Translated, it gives CASRLIRTGKVNSPLHF.